Presented here are 15 T cell receptor beta chains from one specimen sequenced in a study of T cell repertoires in cytomegalovirus infection. Their cognate antigens are unknown. Each CDR3 protein is one row after TCRdb ran MiXCR on the reads. This sample carries 45,000 to 75,000 distinct CDR3 sequences, 33% of them seen once, and the ten largest clones take about 73%. Sample: PBMCs, sequenced either directly or after in vitro stimulation (not recorded which). These receptor sequences come from a human donor in good health (CMV status not recorded). Some clones in this sample may be carry-over from other donors' samples.

This clonotype occurred a few times. V and J are TRBV5-5 and TRBJ1-1, with D unclear. Germline values: CDR1 SGHKS, CDR2 YYEKEE (reference sequence). The CDR3 runs 13 residues. Trimming stripped 1 base from V and 4 bases from J, with 8 bases between. In DNA form, the CDR3 reads TGTGCCAGCAGCTTGTGGTCGGGCACTGAAGCTTTCTTT. As protein: CASSLWSGTEAFF.

This clonotype has a handful of counts. The chain links TRBV12-3 or TRBV12-4 to TRBJ1-2, with D perhaps matching TRBD1 (5 bases). The CDR3 contains 13 residues. Trimming stripped 5 bases from V and 8 bases from J, with 15 bases between. CDR3 in DNA: TGTGCCAGCAGTAGCGACCTAGGGGCGGGCTACACCTTC. Encoded protein: CASSSDLGAGYTF.

The V gene is TRBV4-1, the J gene TRBJ2-1, with TRBD2 as a possible D gene (6 bases). Germline V CDR1 and CDR2: MGHRA, YSYEKL. V shed 3 bases and J shed 4 bases, with 19 bases lying between them. The CDR3 runs to 17 residues. CDR3 sequence (DNA): TGCGCCAGCAGCCAGTTACCCGGGACTTGGGCTTACAATGAGCAGTTCTTC. Translation gives CASSQLPGTWAYNEQFF.

Only one count was recorded for this clonotype. J is TRBJ1-1 and V is TRBV28, with a possible D match to TRBD1 (5 bases). V gave up 6 bases and J gave up 0 bases, with 17 bases separating them. Per the germline V gene, CDR1 is MDHEN and CDR2 is SYDVKM. The length of the CDR3 is 16 residues. The CDR3: CASSPGPRDLNTEAFF. The CDR3 DNA follows: TGTGCCAGCAGCCCGGGACCACGGGATCTGAACACTGAAGCTTTCTTT. Looking up the rest from reference TRBV28 and TRBJ1-1 gives the full variable domain: DVKVTQSSRYLVKRTGEKVFLECVQDMDHENMFWYRQDPGLGLRLIYFSYDVKMKEKGDIPEGYSVSREKKERFSLILESASTNQTSMYLCASSPGPRDLNTEAFFGQGTRLTVV.

This clonotype has just a few counts. This chain joins TRBV29-1 and TRBJ2-3; D is unresolved. Germline-derived CDR1 and CDR2 are SQVTM and ANQGSEA. CDR3 size: 13 residues. V dropped 6 bases and J dropped 2 bases, with 12 bases sitting between them. The CDR3 loop reads CSVARALTDTQYF. The CDR3 coding sequence is TGCAGCGTCGCCCGGGCCCTCACAGATACGCAGTATTTT.

V and J are TRBV15 and TRBJ1-2; D gene unclear. Trimming cost V 3 bases and J 7 bases, with 9 bases left between them. This CDR3 is 12 amino acids long. CDR1 and CDR2 from the germline V gene are LNHNV and YYDKDF (reference sequence). CDR3 nucleotides: TGTGCCACCAGCAGCCCTACTTCTGGCTACACCTTC. Translated: CATSSPTSGYTF. Looking up the rest from reference TRBV15 and TRBJ1-2 gives the full variable domain: DAMVIQNPRYQVTQFGKPVTLSCSQTLNHNVMYWYQQKSSQAPKLLFHYYDKDFNNEADTPDNFQSRRPNTSFCFLDIRSPGLGDTAMYLCATSSPTSGYTFGSGTRLTVV.

This clonotype was seen only once. The rearrangement joins TRBV29-1 to TRBJ2-7, with TRBD2 matching over 10 bases. The germline V gene has CDR1 SQVTM and CDR2 ANQGSEA. Unmatched junction bases numbered 5, after V lost 4 bases and J lost 2 bases. The CDR3 spans 14 residues. In DNA form, the CDR3 reads TGCAGCGTTGTGAAACTAGCGGGGACCTACGAGCAGTACTTC. Translating it yields CSVVKLAGTYEQYF.

The chain employs TRBV20-1 and TRBJ2-1; D possibly corresponds to TRBD2 (5 bases). From germline, CDR1 is DFQATT and CDR2 SNEGSKA (reference sequence). V was cut by 5 bases and J by 8 bases, with 19 bases left in between. The CDR3 is 14 amino acids. The CDR3 sequence is CSAPEGGWAHEQFF. CDR3 DNA: TGCAGTGCTCCCGAGGGTGGGTGGGCCCATGAGCAGTTCTTC.

This clonotype was picked up a small number of times. V gene TRBV27 combines with J gene TRBJ2-5; 7 bases line up with TRBD1. Per the germline V gene, CDR1 is MNHEY and CDR2 is SMNVEV (reference sequence). The CDR3 spans 14 residues. V gave up 2 bases and J gave up 9 bases; unmatched junction bases: 9. CDR3 protein: CASSLMTGYEAQYF. The DNA for the CDR3 is TGTGCCAGCAGTTTAATGACAGGGTATGAGGCCCAGTACTTC.

This chain joins TRBV19 and TRBJ2-1; 11 bases agree with TRBD2. V was clipped by 3 bases and J by 5 bases; unmatched bases: 3. The CDR3 is made up of 15 amino acids. The germline V gene encodes CDR1 LNHDA and CDR2 SQIVND (reference sequence). CDR3 sequence: CASSISSGGHNEQFF. CDR3 in DNA: TGTGCCAGTAGTATCTCTAGCGGGGGGCACAATGAGCAGTTCTTC.

This clonotype has ten or more counts. The gene calls are TRBV29-1 and TRBJ1-1, with D hard to call. The CDR3 length is 11 residues. V lost 6 bases and J 1 base, leaving 6 bases between the germline ends. Per the germline V gene, CDR1 is SQVTM and CDR2 is ANQGSEA. CDR3 in DNA: TGCAGCGTCGCACAGAACACTGAAGCTTTCTTT. It specifies CSVAQNTEAFF.

The chain has TRBV12-3 or TRBV12-4 and TRBJ1-2, with 7 bases identical to TRBD1. Trimming removed 3 bases from V and 4 bases from J; junction bases left unmatched: 8. The CDR3 totals 15 residues. The CDR3 loop reads CASSLEKGAGYGYTF. As DNA, the CDR3 is TGTGCCAGCAGTTTGGAGAAGGGGGCGGGCTATGGCTACACCTTC.

V is TRBV20-1 and J is TRBJ1-5; 8 bases line up with TRBD1. This CDR3 region has 16 residues. V was pared by 6 bases and J by 3 bases, with 13 bases of the junction left unmatched. In germline, CDR1 is DFQATT, CDR2 SNEGSKA (reference sequence). The CDR3 DNA sequence: TGCAGTGCCCCCCAGGCCCGACAGGGGTCCAATCAGCCCCAGCATTTT. The encoded protein is CSAPQARQGSNQPQHF.

The J gene is TRBJ2-7, the V gene TRBV12-3 or TRBV12-4, with 9 bases aligning to TRBD1. The J segment lost 6 bases and the V segment lost 5 bases, leaving 8 bases of the junction unmatched. The CDR3 covers 14 residues. CDR3 amino acids: CASSLTGGGAEQYF. The DNA of the CDR3 is TGTGCCAGCAGTCTAACAGGGGGCGGAGCCGAGCAGTACTTC.

The chain has TRBV29-1 and TRBJ1-1; D is unresolved. CDR1 SQVTM and CDR2 ANQGSEA come from the germline V gene. The V and J ends lost 0 bases and 1 base respectively, with 15 bases between them. CDR3 size: 16 residues. CDR3: CSVEDRVSGPNTEAFF. The CDR3 nucleotides read TGCAGCGTTGAAGATAGGGTGAGTGGGCCGAACACTGAAGCTTTCTTT.